These 17 T cell receptor beta chains were sequenced from one sample in a study of T-cell memory formation after mild COVID-19. Via MiXCR, TCRdb re-called the 5' RACE reads, giving one row per CDR3 protein. Of 150,000 to 200,000 distinct CDR3 sequences in the sample, 16% were seen once. Sequencing was carried out using PBMCs or a T cell subset sorted from them (not recorded which). The receptors come from an adult woman who had mild COVID-19 (a few samples of this study predate the infection). Cell type and time point are not known.

The chain carries TRBV7-9 and TRBJ2-3; TRBD2 aligns across 9 bases. The CDR3 sequence is 17 residues long. Trimming took 1 base from V and 2 from J; bases not matched to a gene: 7. Germline V gene sequence: CDR1 SEHNR, CDR2 FQNEAQ (reference sequence). The CDR3 is CASSLGLAGTHTDTQYF. CDR3 coding DNA: TGTGCCAGCAGCTTAGGGCTAGCGGGGACTCACACAGATACGCAGTATTTT.

The chain has TRBV5-1 and TRBJ1-2, with 8 bases matching TRBD1. Trimming took 0 bases from V and 6 from J; bases not matched to a gene: 4. Germline-derived CDR1 and CDR2 are SGHRS and YFSETQ. This CDR3 comprises 14 residues. The CDR3 loop reads CASSLADRDHGYTF. For the CDR3, the DNA is TGCGCCAGCAGCTTGGCGGACAGGGACCATGGCTACACCTTC.

The chain links TRBV7-2 to TRBJ2-1; D is ambiguous. V lost 6 bases and J lost 10, with 19 bases in between. CDR3 length: 14 amino acids. Per germline, CDR1 SGHTA and CDR2 FQGNSA. CDR3 sequence reads: CASRTGGGVREQFF. CDR3 in DNA: TGTGCCAGCAGAACTGGCGGTGGGGTACGGGAGCAGTTCTTC.

This chain joins TRBV7-2 and TRBJ2-5, with 7 bases fitting TRBD1. V was pared by 4 bases and J by 1 base, with 3 bases of the junction left unmatched. This CDR3 has 14 amino acids. Germline-derived CDR1 and CDR2 are SGHTA and FQGNSA. The CDR3 reads CASSYGTAQETQYF. The CDR3 nucleotides are TGTGCCAGCAGCTACGGGACAGCCCAAGAGACCCAGTACTTC.

This clonotype was counted between two and nine times. J is TRBJ1-1 and V is TRBV4-2; D ambiguous. With 0 bases removed from V and 1 base from J, the gap between germline ends came to 12 bases. This CDR3 has 16 amino acids. The V gene's germline CDR1 is LGHNA and CDR2 YNFKEQ. The CDR3 nucleotides are TGTGCCAGCAGCCAAGATGCGGCGGGAACGAACACTGAAGCTTTCTTT. Protein product: CASSQDAAGTNTEAFF.

This clonotype was found a few times. This chain links TRBV14 with TRBJ1-1; D is unresolved. Germline V gives CDR1 SGHDN, CDR2 FVKESK. The CDR3 has 15 amino acids. V was cut by 2 bases and J by 0 bases, with 10 bases left in between. The CDR3 loop reads CASSQQSLMNTEAFF. The DNA of the CDR3 is TGTGCCAGCAGCCAACAGAGTCTAATGAACACTGAAGCTTTCTTT. Supplemented by reference TRBV14 and TRBJ1-1, the full variable domain reads EAGVTQFPSHSVIEKGQTVTLRCDPISGHDNLYWYRRVMGKEIKFLLHFVKESKQDESGMPNNRFLAERTGGTYSTLKVQPAELEDSGVYFCASSQQSLMNTEAFFGQGTRLTVV.

This clonotype was counted many times. This chain uses TRBV7-8 with TRBJ2-7; no reliable D call. Germline V gene lookup returns CDR1 SGHVS and CDR2 FQNEAQ. This CDR3 has 14 amino acids. V gave up 1 base and J gave up 4 bases, with 11 bases separating them. The CDR3 DNA is TGTGCCAGCAGCTTAGGACCAACCGCGTACGAGCAGTACTTC. It is translated as CASSLGPTAYEQYF. The full variable domain, its missing parts supplied by reference TRBV7-8 and TRBJ2-7, is GAGVSQSPRYKVAKRGQDVALRCDPISGHVSLFWYQQALGQGPEFLTYFQNEAQLDKSGLPSDRFFAERPEGSVSTLKIQRTQQEDSAVYLCASSLGPTAYEQYFGPGTRLTVT.

The chain joins TRBV7-2 to TRBJ2-5; D is unresolved. CDR1 SGHTA and CDR2 FQGNSA come from the germline V gene. Trimming took off 0 bases at V and 1 base at J, with 6 bases between the two ends. The CDR3 extends over 14 amino acids. In nucleotides, the CDR3 is TGTGCCAGCAGCTTAGCAGGAACCCAAGAGACCCAGTACTTC. Encoded protein: CASSLAGTQETQYF. Full variable domain (missing parts from reference TRBV7-2 and TRBJ2-5): GAGVSQSPSNKVTEKGKDVELRCDPISGHTALYWYRQSLGQGLEFLIYFQGNSAPDKSGLPSDRFSAERTGGSVSTLTIQRTQQEDSAVYLCASSLAGTQETQYFGPGTRLLVL.

This clonotype was counted many times. The gene calls are TRBV6-5 and TRBJ2-1, with 10 bases aligning to TRBD2. Germline loops: CDR1 MNHEY, CDR2 SVGAGI. V dropped 4 bases and J dropped 0; count of bases not matched to a gene: 0. The CDR3 spans 15 residues. The CDR3 DNA follows: TGTGCCAGCAGTTCTAGCGGGGGCTCCTACAATGAGCAGTTCTTC. It codes for CASSSSGGSYNEQFF.

The J gene is TRBJ1-1, the V gene TRBV6-1, with D possibly being TRBD1 (6 bases). Germline V lookup: CDR1 MNHNS, CDR2 SASEGT. CDR3 length equals 14 residues. Deletions cut 5 bases from V and 5 bases from J, with 15 bases between. The CDR3 bases are TGTGCCAGCAGTCCGACAGGCGTATTGACTGAAGCTTTCTTT. This translates into CASSPTGVLTEAFF.

The chain joins TRBV3-1 to TRBJ1-5; no firm D call. V lost 0 bases, J lost 0 bases, and 9 bases lay in between. This CDR3 region has 16 residues. The germline gives CDR1 LGHDT, CDR2 YNNKEL (reference sequence). The CDR3, as DNA: TGTGCCAGCAGCCAAGATAGCCCTTATAGCAATCAGCCCCAGCATTTT. Amino acids: CASSQDSPYSNQPQHF. Full variable domain (outside the CDR3, taken from reference TRBV3-1 and TRBJ1-5): DTAVSQTPKYLVTQMGNDKSIKCEQNLGHDTMYWYKQDSKKFLKIMFSYNNKELIINETVPNRFSPKSPDKAHLNLHINSLELGDSAVYFCASSQDSPYSNQPQHFGDGTRLSIL.

This rearrangement joins TRBV5-1 to TRBJ2-2; D may be TRBD2 (5 bases). Trimming pared 10 bases from V and 1 base from J, leaving 11 bases between. The CDR3 runs to 13 residues. Germline-derived CDR1 and CDR2 are SGHRS and YFSETQ. CDR3 sequence (DNA): TGCGCCGGCCGGACTGGGAACACCGGGGAGCTGTTTTTT. This gives the protein CAGRTGNTGELFF.

The chain uses TRBV3-1 and TRBJ2-1, with TRBD2 matching 8 bases. The CDR3 covers 17 residues. Germline V gene sequence: CDR1 LGHDT, CDR2 YNNKEL (reference sequence). The V gene end was trimmed by 1 base and the J gene end by 0 bases; junction bases not matched to a gene: 5. CDR3: CASSQGTGTSSYNEQFF. DNA for the CDR3: TGTGCCAGCAGCCAAGGTACCGGGACTAGCTCCTACAATGAGCAGTTCTTC.

This rearrangement joins TRBV6-4 to TRBJ2-2; tentative D call: TRBD2 (5 bases). The length of the CDR3 is 18 residues. Germline values: CDR1 MRHNA, CDR2 SNTAGT. Trimming pared 6 bases from V and 4 bases from J, leaving 24 bases between. The CDR3 loop reads CASRRRPLGLAGTGELFF. The CDR3 coding sequence is TGTGCCAGCAGAAGAAGGCCGCTTGGCTTGGCGGGCACCGGGGAGCTGTTTTTT.

A few counts support this clonotype. The chain has TRBV6-2 or TRBV6-3 and TRBJ1-5; 9 positions agree with TRBD1. Germline-derived CDR1 and CDR2 are MNHEY and SVGEGT. CDR3 length equals 15 residues. Trimming cost V 5 bases and J 5 bases; bases outside gene matches: 7. The CDR3 nucleotides are TGTGCCAGCAGTAGACCGGGACAGGGTTATCAGCCCCAGCATTTT. Amino acids: CASSRPGQGYQPQHF.

This clonotype was seen repeatedly, ten times or more. The V and J genes are TRBV12-3 or TRBV12-4 and TRBJ1-5; tentative D call: TRBD1 (6 bases). The CDR3 extends over 16 amino acids. V was trimmed by 5 bases and J by 2 bases, leaving 16 bases between them. CDR3 DNA sequence: TGTGCCAGCAGTCCAAGGCAGGGGTCGGGCAATCAGCCCCAGCATTTT. Translation: CASSPRQGSGNQPQHF.

This clonotype was seen only a few times. V gene TRBV7-9 combines with J gene TRBJ2-1; 12 bases fit TRBD2. Germline CDR1 and CDR2: SEHNR and FQNEAQ (reference sequence). This CDR3 region has 16 residues. The V gene end was trimmed by 4 bases and the J gene end by 7 bases; junction bases not matched to a gene: 8. The CDR3 nucleotides read TGTGCCAGCAGCTCCCGACTAGCGGGGGTGGTGAATGAGCAGTTCTTC. It yields the protein CASSSRLAGVVNEQFF.